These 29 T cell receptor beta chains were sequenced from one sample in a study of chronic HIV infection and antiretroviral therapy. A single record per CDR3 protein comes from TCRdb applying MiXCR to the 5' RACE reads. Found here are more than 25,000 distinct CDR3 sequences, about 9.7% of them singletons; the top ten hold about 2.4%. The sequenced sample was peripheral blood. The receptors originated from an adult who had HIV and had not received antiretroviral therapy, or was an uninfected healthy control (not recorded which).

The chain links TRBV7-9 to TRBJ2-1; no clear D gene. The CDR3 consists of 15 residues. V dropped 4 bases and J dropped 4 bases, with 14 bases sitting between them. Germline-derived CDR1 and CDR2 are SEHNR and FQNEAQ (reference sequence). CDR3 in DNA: TGTGCCAGCAGCTCCTCAGAAGCGAGATACAATGAGCAGTTCTTC. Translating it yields CASSSSEARYNEQFF.

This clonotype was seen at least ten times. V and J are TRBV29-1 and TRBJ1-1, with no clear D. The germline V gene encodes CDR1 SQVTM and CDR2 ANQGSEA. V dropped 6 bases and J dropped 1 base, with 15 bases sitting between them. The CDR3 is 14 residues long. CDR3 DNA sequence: TGCAGCGTCACACCAGGATCCTGGAACACTGAAGCTTTCTTT. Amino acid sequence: CSVTPGSWNTEAFF.

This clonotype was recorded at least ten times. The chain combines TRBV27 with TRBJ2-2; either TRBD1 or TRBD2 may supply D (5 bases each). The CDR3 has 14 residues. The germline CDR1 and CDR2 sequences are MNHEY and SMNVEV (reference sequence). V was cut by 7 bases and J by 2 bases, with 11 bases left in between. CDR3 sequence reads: CASTGQGNTGELFF. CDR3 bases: TGTGCCAGCACGGGGCAAGGAAACACCGGGGAGCTGTTTTTT.

CDR3 coding DNA: TGCGCCAGCAGCTTCGCGGAATCCCCGGGGGGTGAGCAGTTCTTC. Amino acids: CASSFAESPGGEQFF. The rearrangement links TRBV5-1 to TRBJ2-1, with 7 bases that match TRBD2. Germline loops: CDR1 SGHRS, CDR2 YFSETQ. CDR3 size: 15 residues. After removal of 2 bases from V and 9 bases from J, the junction contained 11 bases not matched to a gene.

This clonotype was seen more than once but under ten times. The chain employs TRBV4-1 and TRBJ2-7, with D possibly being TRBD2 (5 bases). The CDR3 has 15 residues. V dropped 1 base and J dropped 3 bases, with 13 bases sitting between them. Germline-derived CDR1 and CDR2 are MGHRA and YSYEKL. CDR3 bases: TGCGCCAGCAGCCAAGTCAGCGGCATGGACTACGAGCAGTACTTC. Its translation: CASSQVSGMDYEQYF.

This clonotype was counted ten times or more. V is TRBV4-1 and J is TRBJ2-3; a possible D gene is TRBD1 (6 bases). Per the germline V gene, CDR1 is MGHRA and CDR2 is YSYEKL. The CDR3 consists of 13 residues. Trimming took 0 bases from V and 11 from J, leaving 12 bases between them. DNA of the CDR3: TGCGCCAGCAGCCAAGAAACTGGGGGACAGCAGTATTTT. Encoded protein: CASSQETGGQQYF.

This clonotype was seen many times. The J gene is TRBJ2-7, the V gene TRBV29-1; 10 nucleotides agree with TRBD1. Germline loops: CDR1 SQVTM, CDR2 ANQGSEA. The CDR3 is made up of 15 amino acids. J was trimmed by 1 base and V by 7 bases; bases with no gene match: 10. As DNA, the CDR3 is TGCAGCGCTACACCCGGGACAGGGGTTTCCTACGAGCAGTACTTC. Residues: CSATPGTGVSYEQYF.

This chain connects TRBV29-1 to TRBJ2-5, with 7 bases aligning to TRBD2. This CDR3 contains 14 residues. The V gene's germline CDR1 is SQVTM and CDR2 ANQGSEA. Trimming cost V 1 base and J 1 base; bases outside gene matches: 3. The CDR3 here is CSVEARLAQETQYF. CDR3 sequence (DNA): TGCAGCGTTGAAGCCCGACTAGCCCAAGAGACCCAGTACTTC.

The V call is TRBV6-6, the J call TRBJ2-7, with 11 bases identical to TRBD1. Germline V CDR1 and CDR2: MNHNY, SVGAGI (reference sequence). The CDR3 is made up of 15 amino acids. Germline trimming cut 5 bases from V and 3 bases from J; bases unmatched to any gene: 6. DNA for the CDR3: TGTGCCAGCAGTCTAGGGACAGGGGGAGGCTACGAGCAGTACTTC. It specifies CASSLGTGGGYEQYF.

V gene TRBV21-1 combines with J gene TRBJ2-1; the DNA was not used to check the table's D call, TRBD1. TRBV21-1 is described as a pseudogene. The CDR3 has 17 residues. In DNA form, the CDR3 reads TGTGCCAGCAGCTCCTACAGCCGGGACAGGGACTACAATGAGCAGTTCTTC. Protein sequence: CASSSYSRDRDYNEQFF.

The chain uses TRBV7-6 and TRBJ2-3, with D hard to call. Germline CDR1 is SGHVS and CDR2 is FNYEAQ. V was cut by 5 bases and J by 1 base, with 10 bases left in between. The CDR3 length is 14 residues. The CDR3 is CASSPKRGTDTQYF. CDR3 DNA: TGTGCCAGCAGCCCGAAACGGGGCACAGATACGCAGTATTTT.

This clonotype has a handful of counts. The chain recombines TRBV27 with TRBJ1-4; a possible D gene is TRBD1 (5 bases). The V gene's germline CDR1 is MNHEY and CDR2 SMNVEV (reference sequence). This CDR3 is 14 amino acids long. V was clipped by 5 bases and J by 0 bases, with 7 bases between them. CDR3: CASSLGATNEKLFF. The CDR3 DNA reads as TGTGCCAGCAGTCTGGGGGCAACTAATGAAAAACTGTTTTTT. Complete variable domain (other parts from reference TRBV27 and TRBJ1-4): EAQVTQNPRYLITVTGKKLTVTCSQNMNHEYMSWYRQDPGLGLRQIYYSMNVEVTDKGDVPEGYKVSRKEKRNFPLILESPSPNQTSLYFCASSLGATNEKLFFGSGTQLSVL.

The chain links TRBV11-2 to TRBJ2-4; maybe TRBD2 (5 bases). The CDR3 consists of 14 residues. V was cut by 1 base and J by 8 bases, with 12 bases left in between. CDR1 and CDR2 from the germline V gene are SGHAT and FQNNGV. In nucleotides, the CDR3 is TGTGCCAGCAGCTTAGTTGGGAGTGGAGACATTCAGTACTTC. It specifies CASSLVGSGDIQYF.

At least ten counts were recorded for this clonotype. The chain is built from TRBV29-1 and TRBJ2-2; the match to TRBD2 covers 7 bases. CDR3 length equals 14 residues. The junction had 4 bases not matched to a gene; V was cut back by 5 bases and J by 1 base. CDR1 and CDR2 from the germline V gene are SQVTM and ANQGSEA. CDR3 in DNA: TGCAGCGTTTTCAGCGGGGAGAACACCGGGGAGCTGTTTTTT. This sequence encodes CSVFSGENTGELFF.

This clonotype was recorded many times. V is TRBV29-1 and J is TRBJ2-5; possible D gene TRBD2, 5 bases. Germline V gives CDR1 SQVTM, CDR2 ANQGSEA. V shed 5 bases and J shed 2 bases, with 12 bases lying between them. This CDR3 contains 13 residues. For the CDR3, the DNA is TGCAGCGTTACTCGGCGGGTTCAAGAGACCCAGTACTTC. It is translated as CSVTRRVQETQYF. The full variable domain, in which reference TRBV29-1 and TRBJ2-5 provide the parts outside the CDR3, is SAVISQKPSRDICQRGTSLTIQCQVDSQVTMMFWYRQQPGQSLTLIATANQGSEATYESGFVIDKFPISRPNLTFSTLTVSNMSPEDSSIYLCSVTRRVQETQYFGPGTRLLVL.

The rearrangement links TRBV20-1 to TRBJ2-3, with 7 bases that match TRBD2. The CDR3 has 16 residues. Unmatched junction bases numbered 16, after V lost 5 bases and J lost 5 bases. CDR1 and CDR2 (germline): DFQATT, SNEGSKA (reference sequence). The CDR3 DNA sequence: TGCAGTGCTGAAGACCCGACTGGCGGGAGAGAAGATACGCAGTATTTT. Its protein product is CSAEDPTGGREDTQYF.

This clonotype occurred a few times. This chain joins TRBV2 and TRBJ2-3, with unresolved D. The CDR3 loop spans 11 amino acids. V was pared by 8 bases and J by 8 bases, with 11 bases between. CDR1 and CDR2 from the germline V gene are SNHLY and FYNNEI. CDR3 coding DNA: TGTGCCAGCCGCTCCTCCTTTACGCAGTATTTT. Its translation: CASRSSFTQYF.

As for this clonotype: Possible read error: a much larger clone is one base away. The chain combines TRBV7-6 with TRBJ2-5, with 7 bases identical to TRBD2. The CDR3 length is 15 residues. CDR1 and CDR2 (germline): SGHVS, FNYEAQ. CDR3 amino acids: CPSSPTGRDQETQYF. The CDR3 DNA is TGTCCCAGCAGCCCGACTGGGAGGGACCAAGAGACCCAGTACTTC.

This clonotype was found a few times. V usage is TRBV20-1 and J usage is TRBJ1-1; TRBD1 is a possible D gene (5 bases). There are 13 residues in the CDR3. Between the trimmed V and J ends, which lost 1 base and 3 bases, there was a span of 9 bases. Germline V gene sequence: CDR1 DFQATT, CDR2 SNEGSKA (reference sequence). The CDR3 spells CSARVAGDTEAFF. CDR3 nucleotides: TGCAGTGCTAGAGTTGCGGGGGACACTGAAGCTTTCTTT.

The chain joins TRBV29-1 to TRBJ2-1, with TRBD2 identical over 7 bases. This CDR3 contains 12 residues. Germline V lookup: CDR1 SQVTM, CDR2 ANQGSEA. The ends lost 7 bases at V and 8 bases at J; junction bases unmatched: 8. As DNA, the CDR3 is TGCAGCGCTAGTGGGGGGGACGATGAGCAGTTCTTC. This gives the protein CSASGGDDEQFF.

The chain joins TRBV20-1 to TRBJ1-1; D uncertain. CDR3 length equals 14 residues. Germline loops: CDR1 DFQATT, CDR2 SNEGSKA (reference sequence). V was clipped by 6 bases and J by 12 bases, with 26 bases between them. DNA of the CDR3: TGCAGTGCCCTACCCGGAGCGGGCCACCTAAGCCCTTTCTTT. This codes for CSALPGAGHLSPFF.

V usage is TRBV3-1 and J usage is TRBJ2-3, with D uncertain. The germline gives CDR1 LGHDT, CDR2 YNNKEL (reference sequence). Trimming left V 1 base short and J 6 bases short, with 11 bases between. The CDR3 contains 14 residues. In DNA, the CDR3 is TGTGCCAGCAGCCAAGTCTCAGTCCGGGATACGCAGTATTTT. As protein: CASSQVSVRDTQYF.

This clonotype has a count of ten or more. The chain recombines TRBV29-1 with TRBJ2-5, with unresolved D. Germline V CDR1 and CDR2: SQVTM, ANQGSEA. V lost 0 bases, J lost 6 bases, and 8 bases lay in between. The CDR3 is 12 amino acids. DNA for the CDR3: TGCAGCGTTGAAGAGGGTCGTAAGACCCAGTACTTC. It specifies CSVEEGRKTQYF.

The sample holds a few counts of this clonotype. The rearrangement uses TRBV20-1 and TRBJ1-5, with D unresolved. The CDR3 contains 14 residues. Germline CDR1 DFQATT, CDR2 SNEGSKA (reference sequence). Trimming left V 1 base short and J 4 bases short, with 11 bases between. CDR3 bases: TGCAGTGCTAGAGGGCCCGGCGGAAATCAGCCCCAGCATTTT. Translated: CSARGPGGNQPQHF.

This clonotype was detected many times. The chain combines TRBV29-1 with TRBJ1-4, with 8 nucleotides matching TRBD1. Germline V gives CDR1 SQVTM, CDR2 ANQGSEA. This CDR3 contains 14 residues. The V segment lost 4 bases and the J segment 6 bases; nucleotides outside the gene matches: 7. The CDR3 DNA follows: TGCAGCGTTGGTGTCAGGGGGCCTGATGAAAAACTGTTTTTT. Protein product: CSVGVRGPDEKLFF. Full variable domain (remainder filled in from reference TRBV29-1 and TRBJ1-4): SAVISQKPSRDICQRGTSLTIQCQVDSQVTMMFWYRQQPGQSLTLIATANQGSEATYESGFVIDKFPISRPNLTFSTLTVSNMSPEDSSIYLCSVGVRGPDEKLFFGSGTQLSVL.

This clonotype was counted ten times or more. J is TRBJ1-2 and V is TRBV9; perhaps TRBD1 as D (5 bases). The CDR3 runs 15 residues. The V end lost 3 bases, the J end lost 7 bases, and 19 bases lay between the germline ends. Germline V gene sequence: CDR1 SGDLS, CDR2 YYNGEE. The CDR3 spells CASSGDGKRQRGYTF. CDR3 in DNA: TGTGCCAGCAGCGGGGACGGGAAAAGACAACGTGGCTACACCTTC.

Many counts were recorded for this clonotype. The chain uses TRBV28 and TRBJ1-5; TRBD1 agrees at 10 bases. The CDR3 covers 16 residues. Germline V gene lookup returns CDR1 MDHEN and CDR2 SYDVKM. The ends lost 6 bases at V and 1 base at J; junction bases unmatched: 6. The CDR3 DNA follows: TGTGCCAGCAGCCCCGGGACAGGGGTAAGCAATCAGCCCCAGCATTTT. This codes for CASSPGTGVSNQPQHF. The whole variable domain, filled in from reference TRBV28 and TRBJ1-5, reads DVKVTQSSRYLVKRTGEKVFLECVQDMDHENMFWYRQDPGLGLRLIYFSYDVKMKEKGDIPEGYSVSREKKERFSLILESASTNQTSMYLCASSPGTGVSNQPQHFGDGTRLSIL.

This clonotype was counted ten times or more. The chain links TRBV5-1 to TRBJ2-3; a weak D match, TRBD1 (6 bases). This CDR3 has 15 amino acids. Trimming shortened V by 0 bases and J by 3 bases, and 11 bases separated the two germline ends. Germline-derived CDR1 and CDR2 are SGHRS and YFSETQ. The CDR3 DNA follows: TGCGCCAGCAGCTTGGTGACAGGTGGTACAGATACGCAGTATTTT. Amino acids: CASSLVTGGTDTQYF. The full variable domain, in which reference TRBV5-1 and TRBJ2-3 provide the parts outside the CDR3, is KAGVTQTPRYLIKTRGQQVTLSCSPISGHRSVSWYQQTPGQGLQFLFEYFSETQRNKGNFPGRFSGRQFSNSRSEMNVSTLELGDSALYLCASSLVTGGTDTQYFGPGTRLTVL.

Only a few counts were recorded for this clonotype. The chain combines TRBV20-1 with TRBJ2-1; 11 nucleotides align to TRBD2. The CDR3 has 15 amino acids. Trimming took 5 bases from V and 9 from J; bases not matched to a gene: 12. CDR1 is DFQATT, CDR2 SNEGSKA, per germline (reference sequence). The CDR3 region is CSAASSGRTVGEQFF. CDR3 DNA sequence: TGCAGTGCTGCATCTAGCGGGAGGACGGTTGGTGAGCAGTTCTTC.